This T cell receptor beta chain was captured by sequencing in a study of regulatory T cells in long-lasting Graves disease (dated by TCRdb to the early 2020s). Some background on the complete study: In the newly diagnosed Graves' disease group, patients had been taking antithyroid drugs for less than 3 months. This study used TCR sequencing and RNA sequencing of peripheral blood to compare persistent Graves' disease patients against newly diagnosed Graves' disease patients. TCR sequencing covered roughly 13 persistent and roughly 20 newly diagnosed Graves' disease patients, some 33 samples in total. The study took place in China and was registered as a clinical trial. Broader findings and caveats from the paper: Sequencing and analysis were restricted to the TCR beta chain. Patients with persistent disease shared more public clonotypes (around 2,700) than newly diagnosed patients did (around 930). The study examined only peripheral blood because the primary lesion, thyroid tissue, could not be accessed. Lower TCR Shannon entropy and fewer highly expanded clones were observed in persistent Graves' disease patients than in newly diagnosed patients, which suggested clonal expansion. The authors acknowledged the small sample size as a limitation that may reduce accuracy. Preferential use of TRBV28, TRBJ1-2 and TRBJ2-5 was observed in persistent disease, whereas TRBV20-1 and TRBJ2-1 were favored in newly diagnosed disease.

Trimming removed 3 bases from V and 4 bases from J, leaving 6 bases between the germline ends. Per the germline V gene (reference sequence), SEHNR is the CDR1 and FQNEAQ is the CDR2. The CDR3 numbers 13 residues from cysteine through phenylalanine. Left in the record is the CDR3 DNA by itself, 39 bases read in frame from the first base. The time point label for this specimen denotes: newly diagnosed GD, antithyroid drugs for less than 3 months. For both TCR sequencing and RNA sequencing, RNA was extracted from PBMCs in TRIzol. The diagnosis of Graves' disease followed American Thyroid Association guidelines. Recruitment of patients was carried out at an endocrinology department in Xi'an, China. Each patient gave 7.5 to 10 milliliters of peripheral blood, collected in an EDTA anticoagulant tube. Ficoll Paque Plus density gradient separation was used to isolate PBMCs, and no additional T cell sorting was done. An Agilent 2100 Bioanalyzer and agarose gel were used to assess RNA quality, and a NanoDrop 2000 was used to measure RNA concentration.

The library was made by multiplex PCR. Sequencing used an Illumina HiSeq 4000. TCR beta libraries were built with iRepertoire HTBI primers and Arm-PCR amplification of CDR3 regions. PCR products were gel purified before sequencing. The paper's data handling went like this. Gene usage analysis of CDR3 amino acid clonotypes relied on the roughly 58 TRBV and 15 or so TRBJ segments identified across samples. COPE and FqMerger were used to merge filtered high-quality paired reads into contigs. BLAST was used to align contigs to the IMGT TRBV, TRBD and TRBJ reference genes, and CDR3 was defined following IMGT. Any clonotype with a frequency above 0.1% was counted as a highly expanded clone. Shannon entropy was used to measure repertoire diversity, and the Gini coefficient was used to measure V-J evenness. Public clonotypes were defined as clonotypes shared by more than one individual. TCRdb passed the public sequencing reads through fastp at Q25 and MiXCR, retaining productive beta sequences. Under each unique CDR3 protein, matching rows form one entry showing the most common genes and DNA. The V and J calls follow TCRdb's processing rather than the paper's. Across this sample there are about 560,000 distinct CDR3 sequences, with more than 15% seen only once. The ten biggest clones cover 12% of the sample.

This clonotype was seen at least ten times. Its specific antigen is unknown. One base away there is no much larger clone; base qualities are not given. This sample also appeared in a second study, on T cells in Graves' hyperthyroidism and ophthalmopathy. As the second study states: Stable Graves' hyperthyroidism was defined as the absence of progression to ophthalmopathy over 18 months of follow-up. Hyperthyroidism patients were newly diagnosed, had a disease duration of under 2 months, and were aged 18 to 65 years. Patients with uncontrolled infections, other autoimmune diseases, pregnancy or lactation were excluded. Diagnoses relied on clinical symptoms, serum thyroxine and TRAb, thyroid ultrasound and orbital computed tomography. The first round of RT-PCR for the TCR CDR3 was performed with the HTBI primer set and the Qiagen OneStep RT-PCR kit. Blood samples also contained most of the expanded thyroid clonotypes (frequency above 0.001), which suggests that blood repertoires may reflect thyroid immune responses. A model built on a 13 V-J signature distinguished ophthalmopathy from stable hyperthyroidism, reaching over 85% sensitivity and 81.08% specificity in cross-validation and 80%/75% in testing. In validation, progression to ophthalmopathy was predicted by the model with nearly 71% sensitivity and 72% to 85% specificity, a median of about 6.8 months before onset. To identify distinguishing TCR V-J signatures, a discovery cohort of roughly 100 patients was used, comprising approximately 40 with Graves' ophthalmopathy and 57 with stable Graves' hyperthyroidism. Prospective prediction of ophthalmopathy was tested in an independent validation cohort of approximately 19 hyperthyroidism patients and roughly 16 patients who later progressed to ophthalmopathy. The 75 to 100 discovery patients were divided at random into training and test sets in a 7:3 ratio. Thyroid tissue and blood T-cell repertoires from roughly 6 Graves' hyperthyroidism patients were also compared in the study. Following sampling, methimazole starting at 30 mg daily was given to hyperthyroidism patients, and high-dose intravenous methylprednisolone was given to ophthalmopathy patients. Libraries were constructed in a second round of multiplex PCR, after which size selection and purification were performed. Libraries were sequenced paired-end with 100 bp reads on an Illumina HiSeq2000. SOAPnuke was used to process the raw data, throwing out any read that contained adapters or uncalled bases, had a mean Phred below 15, or lacked an exact constant-primer or identifier match. COPE v1.2.5 was used to merge high-quality paired reads, and clonotypes were defined as unique nucleotide sequences. MiTCR v1.1 was used to align the clonotypes against IMGT TRBV, TRBD and TRBJ reference segments. The analysis included only V-J combinations with a frequency above 0.0001, which together covered approximately 99% of the repertoires. A TCS score was defined as the ratio between F50 (clonal expansion) and ExV (chaos), using BLOSUM62-based TCRdist between CDR3 peptides within each V-J. Welch's t-statistics and random forest reduced 500 to 650 V-J features to under 15, which were used in a naive Bayes classifier (R e1071). No statistical method was used to set the sample size in advance, and investigators knew the group allocation. TCR Vbeta CDR3 sequencing of approximately 140 peripheral blood samples (approximately 44 ophthalmopathy, 75 or so hyperthyroidism and approximately 17 progressor patients) is reported in the paper.

This chain is built from TRBV7-9 and TRBJ2-2; confidence is insufficient to name the D gene. This sequence originates from a man younger than 35 with Graves disease. Donor details come from another sample of the same person, matched by shared clones. The specimen comprised peripheral blood mononuclear cells (PBMCs), sampled at new diagnosis, from a patient treated with antithyroid drugs. The DNA reads TGTGCCAGCAGCTTTACTGGCACCGGGGAGCTGTTTTTT. Its coded protein is CASSFTGTGELFF.